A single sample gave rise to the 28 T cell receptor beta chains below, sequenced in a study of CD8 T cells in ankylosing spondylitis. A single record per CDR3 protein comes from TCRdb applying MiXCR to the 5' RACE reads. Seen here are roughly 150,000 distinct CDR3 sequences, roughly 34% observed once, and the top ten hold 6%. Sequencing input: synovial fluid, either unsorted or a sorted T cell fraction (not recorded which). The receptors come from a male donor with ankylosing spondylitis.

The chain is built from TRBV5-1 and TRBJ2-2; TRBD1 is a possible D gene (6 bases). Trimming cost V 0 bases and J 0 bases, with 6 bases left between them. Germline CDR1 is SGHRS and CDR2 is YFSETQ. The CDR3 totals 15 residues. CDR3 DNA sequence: TGCGCCAGCAGCTTGGAGGGGGCGAACACCGGGGAGCTGTTTTTT. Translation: CASSLEGANTGELFF. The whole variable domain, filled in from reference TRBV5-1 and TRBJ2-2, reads KAGVTQTPRYLIKTRGQQVTLSCSPISGHRSVSWYQQTPGQGLQFLFEYFSETQRNKGNFPGRFSGRQFSNSRSEMNVSTLELGDSALYLCASSLEGANTGELFFGEGSRLTVL.

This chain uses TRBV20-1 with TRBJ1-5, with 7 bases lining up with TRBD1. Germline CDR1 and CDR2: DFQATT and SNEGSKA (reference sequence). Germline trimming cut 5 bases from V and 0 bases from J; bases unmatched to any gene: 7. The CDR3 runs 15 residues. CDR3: CSARTGLYSNQPQHF. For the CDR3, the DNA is TGCAGTGCTCGGACAGGACTTTATAGCAATCAGCCCCAGCATTTT.

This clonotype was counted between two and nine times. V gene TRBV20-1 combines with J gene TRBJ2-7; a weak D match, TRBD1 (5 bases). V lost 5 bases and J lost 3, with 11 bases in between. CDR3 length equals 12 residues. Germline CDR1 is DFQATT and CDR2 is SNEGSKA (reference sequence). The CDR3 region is CSAPGAGYEQYF. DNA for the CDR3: TGCAGTGCTCCTGGGGCCGGCTACGAGCAGTACTTC.

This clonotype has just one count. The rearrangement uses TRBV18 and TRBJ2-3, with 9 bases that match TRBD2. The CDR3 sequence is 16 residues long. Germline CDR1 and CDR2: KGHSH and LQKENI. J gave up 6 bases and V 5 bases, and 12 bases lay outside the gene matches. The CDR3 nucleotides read TGTGCCAGCTCATCAGGACTAGCGCAACCTGGGGATACGCAGTATTTT. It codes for CASSSGLAQPGDTQYF.

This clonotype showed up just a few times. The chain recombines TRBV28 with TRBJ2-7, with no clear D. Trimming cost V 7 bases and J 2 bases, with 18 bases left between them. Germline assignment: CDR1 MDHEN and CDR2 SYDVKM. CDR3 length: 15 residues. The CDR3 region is CASTQRLAATYEQYF. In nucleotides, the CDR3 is TGTGCCAGCACCCAGAGACTCGCCGCGACCTACGAGCAGTACTTC. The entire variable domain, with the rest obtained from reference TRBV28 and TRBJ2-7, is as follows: DVKVTQSSRYLVKRTGEKVFLECVQDMDHENMFWYRQDPGLGLRLIYFSYDVKMKEKGDIPEGYSVSREKKERFSLILESASTNQTSMYLCASTQRLAATYEQYFGPGTRLTVT.

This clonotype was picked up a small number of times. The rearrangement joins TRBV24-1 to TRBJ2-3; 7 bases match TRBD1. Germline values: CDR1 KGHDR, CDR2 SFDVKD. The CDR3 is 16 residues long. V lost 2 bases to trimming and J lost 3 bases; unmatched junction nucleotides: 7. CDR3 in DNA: TGTGCCACCAGTGATTCGAGGGGGCGAGGGACAGATACGCAGTATTTT. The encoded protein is CATSDSRGRGTDTQYF.

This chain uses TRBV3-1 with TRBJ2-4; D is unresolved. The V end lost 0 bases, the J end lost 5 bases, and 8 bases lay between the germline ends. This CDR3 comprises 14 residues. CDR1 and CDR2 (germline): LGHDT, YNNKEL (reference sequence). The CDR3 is CASSQEGPQNIQYF. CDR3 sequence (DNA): TGTGCCAGCAGCCAAGAAGGACCTCAAAACATTCAGTACTTC.

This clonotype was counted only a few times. CDR3 sequence: CSAAAVPTRRQETQYF. The CDR3 DNA reads as TGCAGTGCAGCCGCGGTACCAACTAGGCGTCAAGAGACCCAGTACTTC. V usage is TRBV20-1 and J usage is TRBJ2-5; tentatively, D is TRBD2 (5 bases). CDR3 size: 16 residues. Germline values: CDR1 DFQATT, CDR2 SNEGSKA (reference sequence). The V end was cut by 6 bases, the J end by 2 bases, with 22 bases between.

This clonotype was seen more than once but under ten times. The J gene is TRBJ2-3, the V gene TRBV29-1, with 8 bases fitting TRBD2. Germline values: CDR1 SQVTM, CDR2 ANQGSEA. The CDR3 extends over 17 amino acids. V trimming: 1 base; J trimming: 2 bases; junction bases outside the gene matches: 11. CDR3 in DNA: TGCAGCGTTGAAGTCCAAGCTAGCGGGTCTTACACAGATACGCAGTATTTT. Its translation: CSVEVQASGSYTDTQYF.

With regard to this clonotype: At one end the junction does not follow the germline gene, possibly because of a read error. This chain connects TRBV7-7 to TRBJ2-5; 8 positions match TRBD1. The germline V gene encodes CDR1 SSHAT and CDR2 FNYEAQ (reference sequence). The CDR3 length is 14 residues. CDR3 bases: TGTGCTAGCAGCCCCTCAGGGGGCGGGGAGACCCAGTACTTC. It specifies CASSPSGGGETQYF. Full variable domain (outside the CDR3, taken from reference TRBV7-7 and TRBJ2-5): GAGVSQSPRYKVTKRGQDVTLRCDPISSHATLYWYQQALGQGPEFLTYFNYEAQPDKSGLPSDRFSAERPEGSISTLTIQRTEQRDSAMYRCASSPSGGGETQYFGPGTRLLVL.

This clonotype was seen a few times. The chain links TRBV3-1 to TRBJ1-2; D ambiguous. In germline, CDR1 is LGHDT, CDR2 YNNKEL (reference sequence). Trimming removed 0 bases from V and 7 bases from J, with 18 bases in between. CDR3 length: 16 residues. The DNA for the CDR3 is TGTGCCAGCAGCCAAGATCTTCGGGCCGGCATGGGTGGCTACACCTTC. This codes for CASSQDLRAGMGGYTF. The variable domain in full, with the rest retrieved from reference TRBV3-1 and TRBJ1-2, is DTAVSQTPKYLVTQMGNDKSIKCEQNLGHDTMYWYKQDSKKFLKIMFSYNNKELIINETVPNRFSPKSPDKAHLNLHINSLELGDSAVYFCASSQDLRAGMGGYTFGSGTRLTVV.

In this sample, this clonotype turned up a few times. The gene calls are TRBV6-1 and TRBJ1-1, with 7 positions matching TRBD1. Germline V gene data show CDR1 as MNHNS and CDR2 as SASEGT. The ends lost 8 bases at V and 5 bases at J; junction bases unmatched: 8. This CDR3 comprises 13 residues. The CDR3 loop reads CASLSTGSTEAFF. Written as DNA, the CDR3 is TGTGCCAGCCTTTCGACAGGGTCGACTGAAGCTTTCTTT.

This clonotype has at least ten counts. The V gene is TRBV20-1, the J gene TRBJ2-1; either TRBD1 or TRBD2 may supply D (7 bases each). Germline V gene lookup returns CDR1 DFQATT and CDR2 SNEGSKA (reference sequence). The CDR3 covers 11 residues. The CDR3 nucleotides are TGCGCCCAGGGGGGGACCAATGAGCAGTTCTTC. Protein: CAQGGTNEQFF.

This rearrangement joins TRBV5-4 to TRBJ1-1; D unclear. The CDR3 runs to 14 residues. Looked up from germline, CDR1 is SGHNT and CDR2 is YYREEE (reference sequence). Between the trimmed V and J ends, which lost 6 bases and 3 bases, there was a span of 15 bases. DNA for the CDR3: TGTGCCAGCAACCAGAACCAAGGGCACACTGAAGCTTTCTTT. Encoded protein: CASNQNQGHTEAFF.

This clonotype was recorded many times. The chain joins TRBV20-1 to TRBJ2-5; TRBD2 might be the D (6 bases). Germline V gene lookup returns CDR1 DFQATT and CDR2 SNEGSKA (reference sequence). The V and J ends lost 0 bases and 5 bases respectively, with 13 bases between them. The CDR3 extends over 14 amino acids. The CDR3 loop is CSARDAGRPETQYF. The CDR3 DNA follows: TGCAGTGCTAGAGATGCGGGGCGGCCGGAGACCCAGTACTTC.

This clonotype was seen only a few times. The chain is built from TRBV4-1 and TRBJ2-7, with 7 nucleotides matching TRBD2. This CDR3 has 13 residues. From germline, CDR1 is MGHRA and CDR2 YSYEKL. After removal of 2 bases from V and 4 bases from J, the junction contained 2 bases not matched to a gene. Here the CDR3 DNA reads TGCGCCAGCAGCCAAATCGGGGGGTACGAGCAGTACTTC. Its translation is CASSQIGGYEQYF.

The DNA for the CDR3 is TGTGCCAGCACTGGGAGGGGACCCACAGATACGCAGTATTTT. Translation gives CASTGRGPTDTQYF. The chain is built from TRBV12-3 or TRBV12-4 and TRBJ2-3, with TRBD2 matching 7 bases. V shed 7 bases and J 2 bases; nucleotides not matched to a gene: 6. The CDR3 sequence is 14 residues long.

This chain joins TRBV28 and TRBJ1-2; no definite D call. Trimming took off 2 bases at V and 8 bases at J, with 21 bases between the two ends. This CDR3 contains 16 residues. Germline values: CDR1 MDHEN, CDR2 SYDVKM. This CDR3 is CASSLPYTQHAGGYTF. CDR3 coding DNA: TGTGCCAGCAGTTTACCGTACACACAGCACGCTGGCGGCTACACCTTC.

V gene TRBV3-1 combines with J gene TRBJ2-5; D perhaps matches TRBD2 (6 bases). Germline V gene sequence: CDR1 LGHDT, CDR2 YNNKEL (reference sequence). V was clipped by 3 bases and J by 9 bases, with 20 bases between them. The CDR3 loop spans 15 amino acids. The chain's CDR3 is CASSHAGLTGVAQYF. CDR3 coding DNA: TGTGCCAGCAGCCACGCGGGACTGACGGGCGTGGCCCAGTACTTC.

The CDR3 here is CASSANNYGTTRGTQYF. The DNA for the CDR3 is TGTGCCAGCTCAGCTAACAACTACGGGACTACCAGAGGGACCCAGTACTTC. This rearrangement joins TRBV18 to TRBJ2-5, with 7 bases matching TRBD2. Trimming took 5 bases from V and 7 from J; bases not matched to a gene: 19. The CDR3 is 17 residues long. Looked up from germline, CDR1 is KGHSH and CDR2 is LQKENI.

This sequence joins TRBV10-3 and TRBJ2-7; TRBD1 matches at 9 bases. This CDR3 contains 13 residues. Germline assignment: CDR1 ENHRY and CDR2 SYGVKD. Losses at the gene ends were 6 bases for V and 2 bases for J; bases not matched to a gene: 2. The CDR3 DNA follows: TGTGCCATCAGGGGACAGGGCACCTACGAGCAGTACTTC. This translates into CAIRGQGTYEQYF.

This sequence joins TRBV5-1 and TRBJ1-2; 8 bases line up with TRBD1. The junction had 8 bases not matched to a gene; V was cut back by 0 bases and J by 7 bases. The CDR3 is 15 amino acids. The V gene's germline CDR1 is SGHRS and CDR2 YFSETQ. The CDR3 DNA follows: TGCGCCAGCAGCTTGGCCCCGACAGGGGCGGGTGGCTACACCTTC. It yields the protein CASSLAPTGAGGYTF.

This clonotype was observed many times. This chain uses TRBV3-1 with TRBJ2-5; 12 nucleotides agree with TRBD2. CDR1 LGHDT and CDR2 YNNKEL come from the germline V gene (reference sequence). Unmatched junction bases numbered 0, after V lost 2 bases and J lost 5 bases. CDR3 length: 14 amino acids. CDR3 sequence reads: CASSQLAGGETQYF. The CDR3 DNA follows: TGTGCCAGCAGCCAACTAGCGGGAGGGGAGACCCAGTACTTC.

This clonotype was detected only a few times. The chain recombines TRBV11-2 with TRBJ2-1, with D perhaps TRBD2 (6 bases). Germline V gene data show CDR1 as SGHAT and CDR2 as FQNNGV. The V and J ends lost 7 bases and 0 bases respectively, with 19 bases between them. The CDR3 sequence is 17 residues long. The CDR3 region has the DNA TGTGCCAGCACCACCGGGACTTCCGGAAGCTCCTACAATGAGCAGTTCTTC. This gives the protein CASTTGTSGSSYNEQFF.

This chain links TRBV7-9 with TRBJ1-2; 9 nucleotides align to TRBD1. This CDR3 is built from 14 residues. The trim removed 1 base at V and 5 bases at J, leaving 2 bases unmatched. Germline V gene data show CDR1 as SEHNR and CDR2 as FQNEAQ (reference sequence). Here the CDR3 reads CASSLGDRVYGYTF. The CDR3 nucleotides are TGTGCCAGCAGCTTAGGGGACAGGGTTTATGGCTACACCTTC.

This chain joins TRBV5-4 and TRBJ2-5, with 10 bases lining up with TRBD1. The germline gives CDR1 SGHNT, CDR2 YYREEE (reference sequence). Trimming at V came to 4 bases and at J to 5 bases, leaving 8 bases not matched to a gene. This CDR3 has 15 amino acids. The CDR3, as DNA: TGTGCCAGCAGCCCCGGACAGGGGGTTTTCGAGACCCAGTACTTC. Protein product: CASSPGQGVFETQYF.

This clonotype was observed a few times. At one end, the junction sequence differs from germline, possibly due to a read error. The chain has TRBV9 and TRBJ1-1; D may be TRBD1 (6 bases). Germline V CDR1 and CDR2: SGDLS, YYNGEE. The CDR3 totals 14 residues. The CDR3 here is CASSPTGNPVKRIF. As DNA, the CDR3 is TGTGCCAGCAGCCCCACAGGGAACCCTGTAAAGAGGATCTTT.

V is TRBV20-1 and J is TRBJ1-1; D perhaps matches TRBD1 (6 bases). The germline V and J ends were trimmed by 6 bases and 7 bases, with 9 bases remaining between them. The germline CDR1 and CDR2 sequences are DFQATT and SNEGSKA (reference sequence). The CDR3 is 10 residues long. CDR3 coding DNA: TGCAGTGCAACGGACAGTGAAGCTTTCTTT. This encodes CSATDSEAFF.